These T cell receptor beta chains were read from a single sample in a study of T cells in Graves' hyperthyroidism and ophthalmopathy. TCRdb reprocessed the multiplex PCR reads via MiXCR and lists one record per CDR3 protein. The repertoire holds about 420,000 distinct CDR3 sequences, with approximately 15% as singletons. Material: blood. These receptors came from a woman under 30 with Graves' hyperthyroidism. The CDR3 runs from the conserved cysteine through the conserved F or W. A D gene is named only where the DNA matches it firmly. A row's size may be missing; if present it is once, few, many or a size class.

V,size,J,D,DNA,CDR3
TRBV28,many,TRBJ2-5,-,TGTGCCAGCAGTTCCCCACAGGGGGGGAAAGAGACCCAGTACTTC,CASSSPQGGKETQYF
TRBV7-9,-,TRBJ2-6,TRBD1,TGTGCCAGCAGCCCGCTCCGGACAGGGACTGGGGCCAACGTCCTGACTTTC,CASSPLRTGTGANVLTF
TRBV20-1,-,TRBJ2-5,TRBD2,TGCAGTGCTAGAGCAGTAGCGGGAGAGGCGGCTGGAGAGACCCAGTACTTC,CSARAVAGEAAGETQYF
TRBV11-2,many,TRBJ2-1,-,TGTGCCAGCAGCTTAGCGGGGGGCGTGGGGAATGAGCAGTTCTTC,CASSLAGGVGNEQFF
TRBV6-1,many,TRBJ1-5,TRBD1,TGTGCCAGCAGCTCAGACAGGGCGGACAATCAGCCCCAGCATTTT,CASSSDRADNQPQHF
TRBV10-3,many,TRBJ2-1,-,TGTGCCATCAGTGAAGGGCAGGGCTACAATGAGCAGTTCTTC,CAISEGQGYNEQFF
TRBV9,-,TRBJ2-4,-,TGTGCCAGCAGCGCGGGACTTACCAAAAACATTCAGTACTTC,CASSAGLTKNIQYF
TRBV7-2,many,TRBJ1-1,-,TGTGCCAGCAGCTTAGCTAAGAACACTGAAGCTTTCTTT,CASSLAKNTEAFF
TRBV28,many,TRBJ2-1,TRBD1,TGTGCCAGCAGTCTGGGACAGGGGATCGGGTTTGACAATGAGCAGTTCTTC,CASSLGQGIGFDNEQFF
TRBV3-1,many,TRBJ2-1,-,TGTGCCAGCAGCCAAGATTCCACTAGGCTCTCCAATGAGCAGTTCTTC,CASSQDSTRLSNEQFF
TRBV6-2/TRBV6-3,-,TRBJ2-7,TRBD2,TGTGCCAGCAGTTACTCGAGCACTAGCGGGTACGAGCAGTACTTC,CASSYSSTSGYEQYF
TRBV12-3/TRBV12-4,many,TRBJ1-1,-,TGTGCCAGCAGTTTACGGGTTCTGAACACTGAAGCTTTCTTT,CASSLRVLNTEAFF
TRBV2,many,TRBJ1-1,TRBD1,TGTGCCAGCAGACCCCGGGGACAGGGTGGGTTGAACACTGAAGCTTTCTTT,CASRPRGQGGLNTEAFF
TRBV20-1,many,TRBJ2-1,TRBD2,TGCAGTAACCGCGGAGCTAGCGGGAGAGGTCATAGTGAGCAGTTCTTC,CSNRGASGRGHSEQFF
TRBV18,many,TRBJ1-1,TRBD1,TGTGCCAGCTCACTAGGGACAGGGGTGGACACTGAAGCTTTCTTT,CASSLGTGVDTEAFF
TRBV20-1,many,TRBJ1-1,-,TGCAGTGCTAGCGCTAAGGGGCGGAACACTGAAGCTTTCTTT,CSASAKGRNTEAFF
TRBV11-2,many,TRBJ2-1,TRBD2,TGTGCCAGCAGCTCGCCCGGACTAGCGGTATTCGATGAGCAGTTCTTC,CASSSPGLAVFDEQFF
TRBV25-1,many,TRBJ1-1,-,TGTGCCAGCAGTGTGGCAGGGCCTGGGAACACTGAAGCTTTCTTT,CASSVAGPGNTEAFF
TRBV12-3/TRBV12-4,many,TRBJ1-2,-,TGTGCCAGCAGTTTAGCGCGGGGGAAAGGCTACACCTTC,CASSLARGKGYTF
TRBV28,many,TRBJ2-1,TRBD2,TGTGCCAGCAGTAAATGGGGACTAGCGGGAGAGGTTGAGCAGTTCTTC,CASSKWGLAGEVEQFF
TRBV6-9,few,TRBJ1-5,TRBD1,TGTGCCAGCAGTTATTCGGGGGCAGGGGGAATTTCCAATCAGCCCCAGCATTTT,CASSYSGAGGISNQPQHF
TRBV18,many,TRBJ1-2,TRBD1,TGTGCCAGCTCAGCTGAGACAGGGAACTATGGCTACACCTTC,CASSAETGNYGYTF
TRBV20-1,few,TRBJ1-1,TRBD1,TGCAGTGCCCCGGGACAGGGGGCGATCACTGAAGCTTTCTTT,CSAPGQGAITEAFF
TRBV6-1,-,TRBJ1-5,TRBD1,TGTGCCAGCAGAGGGAACAGGGGGCAGCCCCAGCATTTT,CASRGNRGQPQHF
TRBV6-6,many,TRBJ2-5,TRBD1,TGTGCCAGCAGTTACAAAACGACAGGGTACCAAGAGACCCAGTACTTC,CASSYKTTGYQETQYF
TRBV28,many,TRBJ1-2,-,TGTGCCAGCAGTTTTTGGCAGGATACTAACTATGGCTACACCTTC,CASSFWQDTNYGYTF
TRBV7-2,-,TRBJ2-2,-,TGTGCCAGCCGAACCCAATACAACACCGGGGAGCTGTTTTTT,CASRTQYNTGELFF
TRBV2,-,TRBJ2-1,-,TGTGCCAGCAGTGAGGTCCCGTCCTACAATGAGCAGTTCTTC,CASSEVPSYNEQFF
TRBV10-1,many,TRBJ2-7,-,TGCGCCAGCAGTGAGAGTGGACGGATCTACGAGCAGTACTTC,CASSESGRIYEQYF
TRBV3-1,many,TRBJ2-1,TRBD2,TGTGCCAGCAGCCAAGTGGGTGGCGGGAGGAACTACAATGAGCAGTTCTTC,CASSQVGGGRNYNEQFF
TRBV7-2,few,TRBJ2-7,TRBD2,TGTGCCAGCAGCTTACATAGCGGGAGCTCCTACGAGCAGTACTTC,CASSLHSGSSYEQYF
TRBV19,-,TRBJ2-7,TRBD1,TGTGCCAGTAGTACCGGACAGGGCGACGAGCAGTACTTC,CASSTGQGDEQYF
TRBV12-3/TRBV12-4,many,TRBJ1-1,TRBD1,TGTGCCAGCAGTAAAGGACAGGTAGCGGACACTGAAGCTTTCTTT,CASSKGQVADTEAFF